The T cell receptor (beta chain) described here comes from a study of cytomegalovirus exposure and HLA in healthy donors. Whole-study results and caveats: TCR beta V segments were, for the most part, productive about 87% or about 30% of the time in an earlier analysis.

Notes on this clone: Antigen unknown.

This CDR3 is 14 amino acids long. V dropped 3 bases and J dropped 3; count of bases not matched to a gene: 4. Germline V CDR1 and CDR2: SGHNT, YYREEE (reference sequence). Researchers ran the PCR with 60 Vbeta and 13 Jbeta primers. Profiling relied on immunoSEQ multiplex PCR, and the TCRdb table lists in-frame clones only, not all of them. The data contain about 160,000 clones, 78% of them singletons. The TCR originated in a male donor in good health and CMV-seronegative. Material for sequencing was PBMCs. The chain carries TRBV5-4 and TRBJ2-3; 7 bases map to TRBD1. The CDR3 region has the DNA TGTGCCAGCAGCTCGGGACAGTTTACAGATACGCAGTATTTT. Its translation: CASSSGQFTDTQYF.